This T cell receptor (beta chain) is from a study of blood T cells in healthy people across ages. Findings of the study overall: Both naive CD4+ cell counts and diversity were greater in long-lived donors than in aged donors.

The authors extracted at least 5.5 micrograms of total RNA per sample. This CDR3 comprises 14 residues. V was cut by 0 bases and J by 3 bases, with 9 bases left in between. From germline, CDR1 is LNHNV and CDR2 YYDKDF (reference sequence). Together with a sample-barcoded 5' primer, a J-beta primer mix was included in a second PCR lasting roughly 7 to 11 cycles. Via MiXCR, TCRdb re-called the 5' RACE reads, giving one row per CDR3 protein. The profile shows about 1 million distinct CDR3 sequences, more than 40% of them singletons. Points on this clonotype: Its cognate antigen is unknown.

The sample comprised blood. This receptor was taken from a woman in her sixties in good health. The rearrangement links TRBV15 to TRBJ2-7; D may be TRBD1 (5 bases). The CDR3 DNA follows: TGTGCCACCAGCAGAGACCCAGGGCACTACGAGCAGTACTTC. This translates into CATSRDPGHYEQYF.